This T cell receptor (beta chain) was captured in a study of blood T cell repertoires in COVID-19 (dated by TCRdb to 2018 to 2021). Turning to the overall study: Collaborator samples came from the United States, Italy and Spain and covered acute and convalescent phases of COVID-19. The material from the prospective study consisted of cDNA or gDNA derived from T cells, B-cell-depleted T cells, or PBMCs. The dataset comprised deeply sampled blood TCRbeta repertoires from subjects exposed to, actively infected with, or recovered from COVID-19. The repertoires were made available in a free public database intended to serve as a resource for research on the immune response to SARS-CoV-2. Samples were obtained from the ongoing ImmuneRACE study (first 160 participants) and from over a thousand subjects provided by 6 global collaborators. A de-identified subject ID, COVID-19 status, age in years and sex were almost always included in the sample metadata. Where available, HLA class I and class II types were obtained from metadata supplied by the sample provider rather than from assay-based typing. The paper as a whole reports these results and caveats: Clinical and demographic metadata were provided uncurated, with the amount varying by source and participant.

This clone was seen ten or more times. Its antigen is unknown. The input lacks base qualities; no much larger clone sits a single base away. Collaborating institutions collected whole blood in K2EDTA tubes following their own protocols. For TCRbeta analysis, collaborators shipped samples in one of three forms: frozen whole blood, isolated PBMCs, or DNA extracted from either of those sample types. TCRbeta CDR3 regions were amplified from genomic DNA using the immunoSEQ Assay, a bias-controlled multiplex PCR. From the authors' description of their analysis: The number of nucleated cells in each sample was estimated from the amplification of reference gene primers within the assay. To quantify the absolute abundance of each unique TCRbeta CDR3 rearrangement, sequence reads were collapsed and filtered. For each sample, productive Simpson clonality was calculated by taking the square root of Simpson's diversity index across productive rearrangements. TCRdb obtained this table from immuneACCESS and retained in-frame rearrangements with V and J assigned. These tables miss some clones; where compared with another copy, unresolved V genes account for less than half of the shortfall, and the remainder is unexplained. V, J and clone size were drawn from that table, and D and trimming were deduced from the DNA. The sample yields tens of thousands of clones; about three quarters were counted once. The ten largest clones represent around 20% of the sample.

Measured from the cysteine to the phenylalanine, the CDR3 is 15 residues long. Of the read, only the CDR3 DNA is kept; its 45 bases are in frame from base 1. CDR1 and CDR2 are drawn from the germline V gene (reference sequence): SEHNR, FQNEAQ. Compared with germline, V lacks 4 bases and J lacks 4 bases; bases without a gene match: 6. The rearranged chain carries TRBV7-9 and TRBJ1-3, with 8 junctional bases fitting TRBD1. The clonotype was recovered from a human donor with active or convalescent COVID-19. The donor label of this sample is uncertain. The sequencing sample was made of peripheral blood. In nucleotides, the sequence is TGTGCCAGCAGCTACGGACAGGGAGCCGGAAACACCATATATTTT. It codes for CASSYGQGAGNTIYF.